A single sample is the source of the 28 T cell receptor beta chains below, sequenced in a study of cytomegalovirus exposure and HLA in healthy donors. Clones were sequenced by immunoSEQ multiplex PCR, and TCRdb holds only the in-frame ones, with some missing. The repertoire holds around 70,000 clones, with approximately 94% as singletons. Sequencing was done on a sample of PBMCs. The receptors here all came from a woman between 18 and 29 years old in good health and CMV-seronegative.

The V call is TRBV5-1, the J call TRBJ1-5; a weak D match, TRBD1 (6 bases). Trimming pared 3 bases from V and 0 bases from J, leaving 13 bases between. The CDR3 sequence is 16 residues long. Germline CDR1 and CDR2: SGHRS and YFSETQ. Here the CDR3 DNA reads TGCGCCAGCAGCTGGGGGGGGCTGAATAGCAATCAGCCCCAGCATTTT. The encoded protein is CASSWGGLNSNQPQHF.

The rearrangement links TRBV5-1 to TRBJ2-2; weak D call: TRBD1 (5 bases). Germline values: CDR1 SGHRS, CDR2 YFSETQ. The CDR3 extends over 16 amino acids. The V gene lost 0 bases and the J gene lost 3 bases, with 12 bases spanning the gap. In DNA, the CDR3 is TGCGCCAGCAGCTTGGTATCCAGGGCCCACACCGGGGAGCTGTTTTTT. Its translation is CASSLVSRAHTGELFF.

The CDR3 nucleotides read TGCGCCAGCAGCCTGGGCGGACAGGAAGTGGGTGAGCAGTTCTTC. Amino acids: CASSLGGQEVGEQFF. The chain uses TRBV4-3 and TRBJ2-1, with 7 bases aligning to TRBD1. The CDR3 runs 15 residues. With V trimmed by 4 bases and J by 9 bases, 12 bases remained unmatched. Germline values: CDR1 LGHNA, CDR2 YSLEER.

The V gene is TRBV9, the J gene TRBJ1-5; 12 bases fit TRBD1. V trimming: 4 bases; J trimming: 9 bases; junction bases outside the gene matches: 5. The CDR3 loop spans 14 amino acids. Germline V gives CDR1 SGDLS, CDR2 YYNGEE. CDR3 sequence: CASSTGTGGTPQHF. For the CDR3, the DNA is TGTGCCAGCAGCACCGGGACAGGGGGCACGCCCCAGCATTTT.

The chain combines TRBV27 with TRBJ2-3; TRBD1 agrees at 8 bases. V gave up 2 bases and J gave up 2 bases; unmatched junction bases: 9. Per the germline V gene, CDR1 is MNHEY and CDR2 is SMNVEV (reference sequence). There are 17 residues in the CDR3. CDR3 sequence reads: CASSLGQGQAYTDTQYF. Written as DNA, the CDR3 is TGTGCCAGCAGTTTAGGTCAGGGACAGGCGTACACAGATACGCAGTATTTT.

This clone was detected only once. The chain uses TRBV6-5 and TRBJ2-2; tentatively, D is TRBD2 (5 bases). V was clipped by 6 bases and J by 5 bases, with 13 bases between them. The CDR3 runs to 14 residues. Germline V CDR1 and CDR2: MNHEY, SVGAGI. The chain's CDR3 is CASSLSGGTGELFF. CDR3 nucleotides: TGTGCCAGCAGCCTATCCGGCGGGACCGGGGAGCTGTTTTTT.

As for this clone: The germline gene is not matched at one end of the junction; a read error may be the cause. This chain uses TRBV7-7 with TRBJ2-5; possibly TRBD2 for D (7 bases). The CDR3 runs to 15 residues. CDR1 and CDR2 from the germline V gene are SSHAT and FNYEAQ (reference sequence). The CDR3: CASSTLGGQQETQYF. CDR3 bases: TGTGCTAGCAGCACGTTGGGGGGGCAACAAGAGACCCAGTACTTC.

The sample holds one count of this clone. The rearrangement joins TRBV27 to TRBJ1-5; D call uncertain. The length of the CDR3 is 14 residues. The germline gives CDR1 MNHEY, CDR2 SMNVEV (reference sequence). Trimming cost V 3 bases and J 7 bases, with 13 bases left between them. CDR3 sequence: CASSFSRGIQPQHF. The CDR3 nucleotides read TGTGCCAGCAGTTTTTCTCGGGGAATCCAGCCCCAGCATTTT.

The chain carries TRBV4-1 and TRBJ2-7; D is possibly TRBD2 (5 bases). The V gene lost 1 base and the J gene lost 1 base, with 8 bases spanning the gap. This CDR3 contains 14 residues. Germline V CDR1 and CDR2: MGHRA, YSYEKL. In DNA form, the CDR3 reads TGCGCCAGCAGCCAAGTCACGGGATCCTACGAGCAGTACTTC. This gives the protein CASSQVTGSYEQYF.

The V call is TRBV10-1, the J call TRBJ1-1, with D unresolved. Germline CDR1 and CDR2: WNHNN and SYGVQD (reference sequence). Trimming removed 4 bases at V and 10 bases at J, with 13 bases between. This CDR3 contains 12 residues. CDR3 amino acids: CASSGSPRGAFF. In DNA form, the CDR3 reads TGCGCCAGCAGTGGGAGCCCAAGAGGAGCTTTCTTT.

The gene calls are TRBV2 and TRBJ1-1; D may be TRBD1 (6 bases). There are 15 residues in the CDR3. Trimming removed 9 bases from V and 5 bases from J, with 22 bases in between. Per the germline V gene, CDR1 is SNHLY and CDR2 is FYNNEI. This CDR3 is CASTGQHLRGTEAFF. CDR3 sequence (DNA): TGTGCCAGTACGGGACAACATCTTCGCGGGACTGAAGCTTTCTTT.

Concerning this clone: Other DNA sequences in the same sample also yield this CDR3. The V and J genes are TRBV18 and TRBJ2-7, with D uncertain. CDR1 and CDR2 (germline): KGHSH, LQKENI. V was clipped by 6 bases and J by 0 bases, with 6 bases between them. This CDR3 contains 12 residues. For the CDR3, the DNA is TGTGCCAGCTCTCCGAGCTCCTACGAGCAGTACTTC. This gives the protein CASSPSSYEQYF.

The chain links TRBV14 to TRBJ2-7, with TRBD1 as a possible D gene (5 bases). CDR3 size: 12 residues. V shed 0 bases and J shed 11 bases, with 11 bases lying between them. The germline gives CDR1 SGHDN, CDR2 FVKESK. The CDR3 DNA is TGTGCCAGCAGCCAAGAGGGCAGGACAAAGTACTTC. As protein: CASSQEGRTKYF. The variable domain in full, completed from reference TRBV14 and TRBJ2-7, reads EAGVTQFPSHSVIEKGQTVTLRCDPISGHDNLYWYRRVMGKEIKFLLHFVKESKQDESGMPNNRFLAERTGGTYSTLKVQPAELEDSGVYFCASSQEGRTKYFGPGTRLTVT.

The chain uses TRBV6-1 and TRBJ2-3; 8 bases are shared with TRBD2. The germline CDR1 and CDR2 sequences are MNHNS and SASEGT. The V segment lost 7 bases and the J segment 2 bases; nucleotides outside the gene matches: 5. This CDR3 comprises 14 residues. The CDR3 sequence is CASKGRGDTDTQYF. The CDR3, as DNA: TGTGCCAGCAAAGGGCGGGGGGACACAGATACGCAGTATTTT.

The CDR3 loop is CASSPREAHEQYF. Written as DNA, the CDR3 is TGTGCCAGCAGTCCCAGGGAGGCCCACGAGCAGTACTTC. V gene TRBV6-5 combines with J gene TRBJ2-7, with D possibly being TRBD2 (6 bases). The length of the CDR3 is 13 residues. V lost 5 bases and J lost 5, with 13 bases in between. Germline V CDR1 and CDR2: MNHEY, SVGAGI.

CDR3 sequence: CASSLVAGGYTDTQYF. CDR3 in DNA: TGTGCCAGCAGTTTGGTAGCGGGGGGATACACAGATACGCAGTATTTT. The V call is TRBV6-4, the J call TRBJ2-3, with 10 bases lining up with TRBD2. In germline, CDR1 is MRHNA, CDR2 SNTAGT. With 5 bases clipped from V and 2 bases from J, the junction kept 7 bases outside the gene matches. The CDR3 sequence is 16 residues long.

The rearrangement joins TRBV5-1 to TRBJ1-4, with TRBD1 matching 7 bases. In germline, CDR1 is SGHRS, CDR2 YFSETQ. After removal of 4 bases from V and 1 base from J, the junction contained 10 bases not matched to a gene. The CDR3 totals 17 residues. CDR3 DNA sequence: TGCGCCAGCAGCACCGGACAGGCATCGCGAACTAATGAAAAACTGTTTTTT. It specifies CASSTGQASRTNEKLFF.

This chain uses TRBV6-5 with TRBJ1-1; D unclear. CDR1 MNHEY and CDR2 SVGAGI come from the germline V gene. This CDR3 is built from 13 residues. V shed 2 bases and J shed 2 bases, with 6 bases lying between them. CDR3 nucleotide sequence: TGTGCCAGCAGTTACGAAGCCAACACTGAAGCTTTCTTT. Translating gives CASSYEANTEAFF.

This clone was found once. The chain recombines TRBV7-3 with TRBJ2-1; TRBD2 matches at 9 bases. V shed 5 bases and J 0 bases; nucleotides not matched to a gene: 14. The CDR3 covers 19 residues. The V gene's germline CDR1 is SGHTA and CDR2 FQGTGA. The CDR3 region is CASSPPGSGGFSSYNEQFF. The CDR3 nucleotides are TGTGCCAGCAGCCCCCCGGGTAGCGGGGGTTTCAGCTCCTACAATGAGCAGTTCTTC.

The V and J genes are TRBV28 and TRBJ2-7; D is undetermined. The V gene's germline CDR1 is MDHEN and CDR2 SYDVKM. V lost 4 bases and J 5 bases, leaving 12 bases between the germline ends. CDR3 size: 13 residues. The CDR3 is CASSSPLRDEQYF. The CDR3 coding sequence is TGTGCCAGCAGTTCACCCCTCCGGGACGAGCAGTACTTC. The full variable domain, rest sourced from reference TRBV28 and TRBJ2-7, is DVKVTQSSRYLVKRTGEKVFLECVQDMDHENMFWYRQDPGLGLRLIYFSYDVKMKEKGDIPEGYSVSREKKERFSLILESASTNQTSMYLCASSSPLRDEQYFGPGTRLTVT.

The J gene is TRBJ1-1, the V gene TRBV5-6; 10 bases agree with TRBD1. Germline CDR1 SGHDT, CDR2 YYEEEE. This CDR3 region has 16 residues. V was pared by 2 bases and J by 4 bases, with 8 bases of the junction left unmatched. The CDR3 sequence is CASSFFGTGDSTEAFF. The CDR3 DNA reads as TGTGCCAGCAGCTTTTTCGGGACAGGGGATAGCACTGAAGCTTTCTTT.

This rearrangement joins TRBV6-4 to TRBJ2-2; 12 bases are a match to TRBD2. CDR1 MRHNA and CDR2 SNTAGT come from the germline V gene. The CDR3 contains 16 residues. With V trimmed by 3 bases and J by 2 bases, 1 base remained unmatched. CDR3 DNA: TGTGCCAGCAGTGAACTAGCGGGGGGTAACACCGGGGAGCTGTTTTTT. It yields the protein CASSELAGGNTGELFF.

Written as DNA, the CDR3 is TGTGCCATTCCGTATAATCGGTTACCGACATGGAGCACAGATACGCAGTATTTT. Protein product: CAIPYNRLPTWSTDTQYF. The V gene is TRBV6-4, the J gene TRBJ2-3, with D hard to call. The CDR3 length is 18 residues. The germline V and J ends were trimmed by 10 bases and 0 bases, with 26 bases remaining between them. Germline CDR1 reads MRHNA; CDR2 reads SNTAGT.

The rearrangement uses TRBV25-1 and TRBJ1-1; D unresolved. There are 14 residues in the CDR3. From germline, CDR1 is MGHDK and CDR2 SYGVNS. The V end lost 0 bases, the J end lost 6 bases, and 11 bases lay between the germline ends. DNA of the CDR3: TGTGCCAGCAGTGAATATGTCGTGGGAGCTGAAGCTTTCTTT. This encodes CASSEYVVGAEAFF.

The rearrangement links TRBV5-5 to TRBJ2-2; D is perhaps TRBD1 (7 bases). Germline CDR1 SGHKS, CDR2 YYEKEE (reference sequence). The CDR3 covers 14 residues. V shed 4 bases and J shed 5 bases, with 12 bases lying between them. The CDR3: CASSAGQLTGELFF. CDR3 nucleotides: TGTGCCAGCAGCGCGGGACAGTTAACCGGGGAGCTGTTTTTT.

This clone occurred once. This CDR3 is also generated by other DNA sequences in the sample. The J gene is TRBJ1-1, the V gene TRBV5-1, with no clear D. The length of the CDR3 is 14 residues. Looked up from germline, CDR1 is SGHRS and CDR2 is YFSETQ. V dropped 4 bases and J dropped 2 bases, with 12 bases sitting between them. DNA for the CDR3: TGCGCCAGCAGCCCGAGGACGGGAAACACTGAAGCTTTCTTT. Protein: CASSPRTGNTEAFF.

Here the CDR3 DNA reads TGTGCCAGCTCACCACACGGGAGGGGCGGGACCTACAATGAGCAGTTCTTC. It translates to CASSPHGRGGTYNEQFF. The chain employs TRBV18 and TRBJ2-1, with 8 bases aligning to TRBD2. Germline loops: CDR1 KGHSH, CDR2 LQKENI. The CDR3 totals 17 residues. Trimming at V came to 1 base and at J to 2 bases, leaving 7 bases not matched to a gene.

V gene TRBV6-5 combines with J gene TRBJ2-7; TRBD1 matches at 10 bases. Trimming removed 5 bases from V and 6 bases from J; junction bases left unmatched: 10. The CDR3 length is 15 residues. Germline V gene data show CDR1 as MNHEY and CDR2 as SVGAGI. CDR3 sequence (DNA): TGTGCCAGCAGTACCCAAGGGACAGGGGTTTTCGAGCAGTACTTC. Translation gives CASSTQGTGVFEQYF.